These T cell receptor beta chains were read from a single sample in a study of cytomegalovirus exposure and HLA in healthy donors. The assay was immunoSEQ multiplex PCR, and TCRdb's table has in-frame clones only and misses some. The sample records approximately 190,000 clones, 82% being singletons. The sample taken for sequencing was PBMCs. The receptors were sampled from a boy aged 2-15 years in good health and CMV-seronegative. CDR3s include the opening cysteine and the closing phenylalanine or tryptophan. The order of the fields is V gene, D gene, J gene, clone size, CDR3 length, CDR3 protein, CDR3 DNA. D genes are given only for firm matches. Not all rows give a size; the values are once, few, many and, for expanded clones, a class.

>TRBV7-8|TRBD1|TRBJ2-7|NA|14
CASSPTDRGREQYF
TGTGCCAGCAGCCCCACGGACAGGGGACGCGAGCAGTACTTC
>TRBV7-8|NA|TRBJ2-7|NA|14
CASSASFSSYEQYF
TGTGCCAGCAGCGCTAGTTTTAGCTCCTACGAGCAGTACTTC
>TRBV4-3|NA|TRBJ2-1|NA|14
CASSQAKRGSEQFF
TGCGCCAGCAGCCAAGCAAAGCGAGGCAGTGAGCAGTTCTTC
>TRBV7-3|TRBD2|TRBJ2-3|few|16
CASSLLAGGSSDTQYF
TGTGCCAGCAGCCTGCTAGCGGGGGGCTCTTCGGATACGCAGTATTTT
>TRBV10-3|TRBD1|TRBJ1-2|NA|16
CAISGSLGQGGYGYTF
TGTGCCATCAGTGGGAGCCTCGGACAGGGAGGCTATGGCTACACCTTC
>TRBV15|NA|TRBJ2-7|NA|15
CATSREVGKAYEQYF
TGTGCCACCAGCAGAGAGGTGGGCAAAGCCTACGAGCAGTACTTC
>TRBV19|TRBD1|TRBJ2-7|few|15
CASSVGGTGVAEQYF
TGTGCCAGTAGTGTGGGGGGGACAGGGGTCGCCGAGCAGTACTTC
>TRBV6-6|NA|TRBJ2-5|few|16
CASSYYRTVGQETQYF
TGTGCCAGCAGTTACTATCGGACAGTAGGCCAAGAGACCCAGTACTTC
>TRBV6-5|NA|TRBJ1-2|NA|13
CASSYFAGHGYTF
TGTGCCAGCAGTTACTTCGCAGGGCATGGCTACACCTTC
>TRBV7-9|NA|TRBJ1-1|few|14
CASSLQGMNTEAFF
TGTGCCAGCAGCTTACAGGGAATGAACACTGAAGCTTTCTTT
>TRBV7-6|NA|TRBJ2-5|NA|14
CASSLPGLQETQYF
TGTGCCAGCAGCCTCCCGGGTCTCCAAGAGACCCAGTACTTC
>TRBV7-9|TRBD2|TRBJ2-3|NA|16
CASSLPHGGSTDTQYF
TGTGCCAGCAGCTTACCCCACGGGGGGAGCACAGATACGCAGTATTTT
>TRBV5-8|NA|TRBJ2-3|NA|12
CASSLEGNTQYF
TGTGCCAGCAGCTTGGAGGGGAATACGCAGTATTTT
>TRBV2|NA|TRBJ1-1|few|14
CASSDEDKNTEAFF
TGTGCCAGCAGTGATGAGGATAAGAACACTGAAGCTTTCTTT
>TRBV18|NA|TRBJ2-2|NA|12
CASSPTDRELFF
TGTGCCAGCTCACCTACGGACAGGGAGCTGTTTTTT
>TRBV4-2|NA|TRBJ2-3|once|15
CASSLDSVGTDTQYF
TGTGCCAGCAGCCTGGACAGTGTGGGCACAGATACGCAGTATTTT
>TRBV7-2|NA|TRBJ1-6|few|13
CASSADTLLPLHF
TGTGCCAGCAGCGCGGACACTCTCCTACCCCTCCACTTT
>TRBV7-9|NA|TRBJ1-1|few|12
CASSLQNTEAFF
TGTGCCAGCAGCTTACAGAACACTGAAGCTTTCTTT
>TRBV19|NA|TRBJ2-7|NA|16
CASSIGSSLSFHEQYF
TGTGCCAGTAGTATAGGCTCGAGCTTGAGCTTCCACGAGCAGTACTTC
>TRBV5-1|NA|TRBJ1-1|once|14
CASSLAQGNTEAFF
TGCGCCAGCAGCTTGGCCCAGGGGAACACTGAAGCTTTCTTT
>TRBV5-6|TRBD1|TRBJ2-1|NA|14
CASSLGRTGYLQFF
TGTGCCAGCAGCTTAGGCCGGACAGGCTATCTGCAGTTCTTC
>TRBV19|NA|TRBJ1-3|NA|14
CASSGRYSGNTIYF
TGTGCCAGTAGTGGGAGATACTCTGGAAACACCATATATTTT
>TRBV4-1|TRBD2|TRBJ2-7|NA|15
CASSSRGTRNYEQYF
TGCGCCAGCAGCTCGCGGGGGACTAGAAACTACGAGCAGTACTTC
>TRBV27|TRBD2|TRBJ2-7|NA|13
CASSLAVGYEQYF
TGTGCCAGCAGTCTAGCGGTGGGATACGAGCAGTACTTC
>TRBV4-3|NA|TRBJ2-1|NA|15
CASSQDPGVRDEQFF
TGCGCCAGCAGCCAAGATCCGGGGGTGAGGGATGAGCAGTTCTTC
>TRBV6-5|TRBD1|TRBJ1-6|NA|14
CASRDRAYNSPLHF
TGTGCCAGCAGGGACAGGGCCTATAATTCACCCCTCCACTTT
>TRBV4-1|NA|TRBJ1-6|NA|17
CASSHPSLRGPNSPLHF
TGCGCCAGCAGCCACCCGAGCCTCAGGGGCCCAAATTCACCCCTCCACTTT
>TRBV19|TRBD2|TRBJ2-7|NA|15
CASSIDGLALYEQYF
TGTGCCAGTAGTATAGATGGACTAGCACTCTACGAGCAGTACTTC
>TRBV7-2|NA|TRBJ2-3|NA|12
CASSPRTDTQYF
TGTGCCAGCAGCCCCAGGACAGATACGCAGTATTTT
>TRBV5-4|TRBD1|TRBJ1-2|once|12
CASSWDSRGYTF
TGTGCCAGCAGCTGGGACAGTAGAGGCTACACCTTC
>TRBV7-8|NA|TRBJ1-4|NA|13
CASRKEVREKLFF
TGTGCCAGCCGAAAAGAGGTTAGGGAAAAACTGTTTTTT
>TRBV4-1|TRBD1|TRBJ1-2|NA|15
CASSQNDRGDYGYTF
TGCGCCAGCAGCCAGAATGACAGGGGCGACTATGGCTACACCTTC
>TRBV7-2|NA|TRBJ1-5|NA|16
CASTPGAPGYNQPQHF
TGTGCCAGCACTCCTGGGGCCCCTGGATACAATCAGCCCCAGCATTTT
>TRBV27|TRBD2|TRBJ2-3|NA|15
CASRVLAGVTDTQYF
TGTGCCAGCAGGGTTCTAGCGGGGGTCACAGATACGCAGTATTTT
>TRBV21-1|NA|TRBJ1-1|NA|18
CASSKVTPEGPANTEAFF
TGTGCCAGCAGCAAAGTCACGCCGGAGGGCCCGGCGAACACTGAAGCTTTCTTT
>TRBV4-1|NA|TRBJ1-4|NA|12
CASTAGREKLFF
TGCGCCAGCACCGCAGGCCGGGAAAAACTGTTTTTT
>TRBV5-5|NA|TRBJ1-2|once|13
CASSFGQGDGYTF
TGTGCCAGCAGCTTCGGCCAGGGTGACGGCTACACCTTC
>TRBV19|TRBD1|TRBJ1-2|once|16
CASSSVPGQGLNGYTF
TGTGCCAGTAGCTCTGTACCGGGACAGGGGCTGAATGGCTACACCTTC
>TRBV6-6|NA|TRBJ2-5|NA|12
CASSHPKETQYF
TGTGCCAGCAGCCACCCTAAAGAGACCCAGTACTTC
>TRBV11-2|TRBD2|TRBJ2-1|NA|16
CASSPLGLADYNEQFF
TGTGCCAGCAGCCCACTCGGACTAGCGGACTACAATGAGCAGTTCTTC